These T cell receptor beta chains were read from a single sample in a study of CD8+ T cells in alopecia areata. Some clones are missing from TCRdb's copy, which holds only in-frame ones; the method was immunoSEQ multiplex PCR. The sample includes some 210,000 clones, more than 45% of them seen just once. This material consisted of CD4+ T cells sorted from blood, taken at week 0. These receptor sequences come from a human donor with alopecia areata. Each CDR3 is given with its conserved first and last residue. A D gene is named only where the DNA matches it firmly. Rows give clone size only sometimes, using once, few, many, or a class for an expanded clone.

.,.,TRBV7-9,TRBJ2-7,CASSLAGRSYEQYF,TGTGCCAGCAGCTTAGCGGGCCGCTCCTACGAGCAGTACTTC
.,.,TRBV27,TRBJ2-1,CASSLLFAEGQFF,TGTGCCAGCAGTTTATTATTCGCGGAAGGGCAGTTCTTC
few,TRBD1,TRBV7-9,TRBJ1-4,CASSPTGVVEKLFF,TGTGCCAGCAGCCCGACAGGGGTGGTTGAAAAACTGTTTTTT
.,.,TRBV11-2,TRBJ2-7,CASSLGATLSSYEQYF,TGTGCCAGCAGCTTAGGCGCGACGTTGAGCTCCTACGAGCAGTACTTC
few,.,TRBV29-1,TRBJ1-1,CSVGPGMNTEAFF,TGCAGCGTTGGTCCAGGGATGAACACTGAAGCTTTCTTT
.,.,TRBV14,TRBJ1-1,CASSRAFNTEAFF,TGTGCCAGCAGCCGGGCATTTAACACTGAAGCTTTCTTT
.,TRBD1,TRBV10-2,TRBJ2-3,CASRGQGTTDTQYF,TGCGCCAGCAGGGGACAGGGGACCACAGATACGCAGTATTTT
.,.,TRBV7-9,TRBJ2-5,CASNTGLRETQYF,TGTGCCAGCAATACGGGATTGCGCGAGACCCAGTACTTC
.,TRBD2,TRBV25-1,TRBJ2-1,CASRLAGGHNEQFF,TGTGCAAGCAGACTAGCGGGGGGCCACAATGAGCAGTTCTTC
.,.,TRBV29-1,TRBJ1-1,CSVGVQGGTEAFF,TGCAGCGTTGGAGTTCAGGGAGGGACTGAAGCTTTCTTT
.,.,TRBV7-2,TRBJ1-2,CASTSYISGGYTF,TGTGCCAGCACCTCGTATATATCGGGTGGCTACACCTTC
.,.,TRBV14,TRBJ2-5,CASSQDLGPETQYF,TGTGCCAGCAGCCAAGATCTTGGTCCGGAGACCCAGTACTTC
.,.,TRBV7-8,TRBJ1-2,CASSRGNYGYTF,TGTGCCAGCAGCAGGGGAAATTATGGCTACACCTTC
few,.,TRBV29-1,TRBJ1-3,CSVDSGNTIYF,TGCAGCGTTGACTCGGGAAACACCATATATTTT
.,TRBD1,TRBV28,TRBJ2-7,CASGRGQAPYEQYF,TGTGCCAGTGGGAGAGGACAGGCTCCCTACGAGCAGTACTTC
.,TRBD1,TRBV6-6,TRBJ1-2,CASRTGGMYGYTF,TGTGCCAGCCGGACAGGGGGCATGTATGGCTACACCTTC
.,.,TRBV7-2,TRBJ1-1,CASSLVAEAFF,TGTGCCAGCAGCCTGGTGGCTGAAGCTTTCTTT
.,TRBD1,TRBV5-4,TRBJ1-1,CASNTLQGARTEAFF,TGTGCCAGCAATACCCTACAGGGGGCTAGGACTGAAGCTTTCTTT
many,TRBD2,TRBV7-9,TRBJ2-3,CASTVAGGSTDTQYF,TGTGCCAGCACCGTCGCGGGGGGAAGCACAGATACGCAGTATTTT
.,.,TRBV21-1,TRBJ1-2,CASSSRSVGGYTF,TGTGCCAGCAGCTCCCGATCAGTTGGGGGCTACACCTTC
few,TRBD2,TRBV7-3,TRBJ2-2,CASSPSGGVNTGELFF,TGTGCCAGCAGTCCCAGCGGGGGCGTGAACACCGGGGAGCTGTTTTTT
.,TRBD1,TRBV5-1,TRBJ1-1,CASSLTGVDTEAFF,TGCGCCAGCAGCCTGACAGGGGTGGACACTGAAGCTTTCTTT
few,.,TRBV7-9,TRBJ2-7,CASSLKNYEQYF,TGTGCCAGCAGCTTAAAAAACTACGAGCAGTACTTC